These 8 T cell receptor beta chains were sequenced from one sample in a study of identical twins. TCRdb ran MiXCR on the 5' RACE reads and lists one entry per CDR3 protein. Found here are around 250,000 distinct CDR3 sequences, 6.5% to 8% of them singletons; the top ten hold about 14%. Separately, the same data were catalogued under a study of T cells expressing NK-cell markers.

Source material: CD8+ T cells sorted from blood. The origin of the receptors is a woman aged 18-29 years in good health.

V and J are TRBV27 and TRBJ2-7, with D unclear. This CDR3 has 14 residues. Germline loops: CDR1 MNHEY, CDR2 SMNVEV (reference sequence). V lost 8 bases and J lost 0, with 14 bases in between. The CDR3 DNA sequence: TGTGCCAGCGCGGACGGAACGATCTCCTACGAGCAGTACTTC. This encodes CASADGTISYEQYF.

This clonotype has just a few counts. This chain joins TRBV6-2 or TRBV6-3 and TRBJ2-1; TRBD2 is a possible D gene (5 bases). The CDR3 loop spans 14 amino acids. CDR1 is MNHEY, CDR2 SVGEGT, per germline. The V gene lost 2 bases and the J gene lost 6 bases, with 11 bases spanning the gap. DNA for the CDR3: TGTGCCAGCAGTTACGCCCTAGCAGCCAATGAGCAGTTCTTC. Its translation is CASSYALAANEQFF.

This clonotype has a handful of counts. The CDR3 protein is CASSYLPSLEQYF. For the CDR3, the DNA is TGTGCCAGCAGTTACCTTCCCTCCCTGGAGCAGTACTTC. The chain has TRBV6-5 and TRBJ2-7; D ambiguous. Trimming removed 2 bases at V and 7 bases at J, with 12 bases between. CDR1 is MNHEY and CDR2 is SVGAGI in the germline V gene. The CDR3 runs to 13 residues.

The table lists this clonotype with many counts. The chain is built from TRBV5-1 and TRBJ2-5; D remains ambiguous. This CDR3 is 13 amino acids long. In germline, CDR1 is SGHRS, CDR2 YFSETQ. Trimming removed 0 bases at V and 3 bases at J, with 6 bases between. The CDR3 reads CASSLENEETQYF. The CDR3 DNA is TGCGCCAGCAGCTTGGAAAACGAAGAGACCCAGTACTTC.

J is TRBJ1-5 and V is TRBV6-1, with 11 bases that match TRBD1. Germline V gives CDR1 MNHNS, CDR2 SASEGT. Losses at the gene ends were 7 bases for V and 6 bases for J; bases not matched to a gene: 8. There are 15 residues in the CDR3. The CDR3 DNA reads TGTGCCAGCACCGAGGTCGGGACAGGGGGTCAGCCCCAGCATTTT. Protein: CASTEVGTGGQPQHF.

Concerning this clonotype itself: It may be a read error: a sequence one base away is much more abundant. V usage is TRBV6-5 and J usage is TRBJ1-4; possibly TRBD1 for D (5 bases). Germline CDR1 and CDR2: MNHEY and SVGAGI. There are 15 residues in the CDR3. The CDR3 region has the DNA TGTGGCAGCAGTTACTCGGGGGACGAGGCTGCAAAACTGTTTTTT. This translates into CGSSYSGDEAAKLFF.

The rearrangement uses TRBV9 and TRBJ2-7, with TRBD2 matching 7 bases. CDR1 is SGDLS and CDR2 is YYNGEE in the germline V gene. The CDR3 is made up of 15 amino acids. V was pared by 4 bases and J by 6 bases, with 13 bases of the junction left unmatched. Here the CDR3 DNA reads TGTGCCAGCAGCCTCGCTAGCGGAATCACCCCCGAGCAGTACTTC. Translation: CASSLASGITPEQYF.

This clonotype appeared a few times. The gene calls are TRBV2 and TRBJ1-2, with D tentatively TRBD1 (5 bases). The germline gives CDR1 SNHLY, CDR2 FYNNEI. Trimming pared 4 bases from V and 7 bases from J, leaving 10 bases between. This CDR3 is built from 12 residues. The CDR3, as DNA: TGTGCCAGCAGTGGGGAGAGGGGTGGCTACACCTTC. Protein sequence: CASSGERGGYTF.